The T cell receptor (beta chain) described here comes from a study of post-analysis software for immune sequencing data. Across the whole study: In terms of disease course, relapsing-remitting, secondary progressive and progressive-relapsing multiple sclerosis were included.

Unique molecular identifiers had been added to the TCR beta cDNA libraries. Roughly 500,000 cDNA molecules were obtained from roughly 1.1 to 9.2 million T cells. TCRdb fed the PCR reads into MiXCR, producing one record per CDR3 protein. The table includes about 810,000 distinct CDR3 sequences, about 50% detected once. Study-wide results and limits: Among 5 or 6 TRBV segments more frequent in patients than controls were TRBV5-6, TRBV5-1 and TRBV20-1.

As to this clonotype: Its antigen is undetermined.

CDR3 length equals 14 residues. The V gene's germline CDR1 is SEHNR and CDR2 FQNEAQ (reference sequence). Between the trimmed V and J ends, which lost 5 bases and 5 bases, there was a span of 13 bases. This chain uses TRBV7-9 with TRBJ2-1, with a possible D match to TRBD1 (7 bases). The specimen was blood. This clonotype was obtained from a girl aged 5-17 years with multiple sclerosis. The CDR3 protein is CASSLTGRNNEQFF. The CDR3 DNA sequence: TGTGCCAGCAGCCTGACAGGGAGGAACAATGAGCAGTTCTTC.